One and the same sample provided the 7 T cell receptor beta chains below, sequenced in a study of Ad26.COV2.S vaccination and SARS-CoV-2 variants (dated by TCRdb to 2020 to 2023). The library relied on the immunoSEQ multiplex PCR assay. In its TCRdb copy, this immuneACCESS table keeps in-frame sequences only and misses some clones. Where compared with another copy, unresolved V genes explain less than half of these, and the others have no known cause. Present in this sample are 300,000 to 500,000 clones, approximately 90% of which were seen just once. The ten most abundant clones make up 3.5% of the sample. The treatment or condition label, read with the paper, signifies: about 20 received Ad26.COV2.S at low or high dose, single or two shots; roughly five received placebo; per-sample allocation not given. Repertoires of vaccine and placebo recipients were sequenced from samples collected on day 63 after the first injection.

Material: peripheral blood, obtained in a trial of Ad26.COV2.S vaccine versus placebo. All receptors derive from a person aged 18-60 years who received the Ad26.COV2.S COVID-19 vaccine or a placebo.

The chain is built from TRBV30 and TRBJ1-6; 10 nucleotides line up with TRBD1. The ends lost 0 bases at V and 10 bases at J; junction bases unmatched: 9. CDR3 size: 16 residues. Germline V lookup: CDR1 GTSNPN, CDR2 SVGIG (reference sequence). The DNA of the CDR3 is TGTGCCTGGAGTGTACGGGGGACAGGGGCGGTGTCACCCCTCCACTTT. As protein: CAWSVRGTGAVSPLHF.

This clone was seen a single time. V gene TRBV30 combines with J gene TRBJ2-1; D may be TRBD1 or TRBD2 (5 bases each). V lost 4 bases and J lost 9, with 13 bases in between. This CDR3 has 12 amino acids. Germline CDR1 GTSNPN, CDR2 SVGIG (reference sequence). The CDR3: CAWTATGGEQFF. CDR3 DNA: TGTGCCTGGACGGCCACAGGAGGTGAGCAGTTCTTC.

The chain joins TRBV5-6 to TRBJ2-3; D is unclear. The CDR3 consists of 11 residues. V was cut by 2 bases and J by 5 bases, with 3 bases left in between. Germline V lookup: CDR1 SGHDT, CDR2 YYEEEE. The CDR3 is CASSLKDTQYF. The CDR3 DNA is TGTGCCAGCAGCTTAAAAGATACGCAGTATTTT.

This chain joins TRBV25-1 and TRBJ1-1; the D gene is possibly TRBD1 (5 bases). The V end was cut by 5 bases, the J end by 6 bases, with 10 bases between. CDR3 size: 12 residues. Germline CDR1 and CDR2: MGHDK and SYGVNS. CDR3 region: CASSLLGAEAFF. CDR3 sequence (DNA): TGTGCCAGCAGTCTCTTGGGGGCTGAAGCTTTCTTT.

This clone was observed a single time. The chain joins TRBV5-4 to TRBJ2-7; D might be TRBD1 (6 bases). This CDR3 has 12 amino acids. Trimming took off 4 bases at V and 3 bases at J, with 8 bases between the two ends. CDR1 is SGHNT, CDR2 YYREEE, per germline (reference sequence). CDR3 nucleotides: TGTGCCAGCAGCACGGACAGCTACGAGCAGTACTTC. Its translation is CASSTDSYEQYF.

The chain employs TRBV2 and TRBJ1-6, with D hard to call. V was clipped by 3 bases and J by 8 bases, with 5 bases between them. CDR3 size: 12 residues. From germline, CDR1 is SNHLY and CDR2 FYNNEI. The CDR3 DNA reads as TGTGCCAGCAGTGAGGGAGATTCACCCCTCCACTTT. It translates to CASSEGDSPLHF.

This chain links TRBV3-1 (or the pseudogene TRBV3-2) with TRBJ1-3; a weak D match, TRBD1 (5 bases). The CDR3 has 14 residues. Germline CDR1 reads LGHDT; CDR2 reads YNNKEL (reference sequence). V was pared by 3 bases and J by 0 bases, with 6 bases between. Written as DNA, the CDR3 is TGTGCCAGCAGCCACGGGACCTCTGGAAACACCATATATTTT. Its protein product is CASSHGTSGNTIYF.